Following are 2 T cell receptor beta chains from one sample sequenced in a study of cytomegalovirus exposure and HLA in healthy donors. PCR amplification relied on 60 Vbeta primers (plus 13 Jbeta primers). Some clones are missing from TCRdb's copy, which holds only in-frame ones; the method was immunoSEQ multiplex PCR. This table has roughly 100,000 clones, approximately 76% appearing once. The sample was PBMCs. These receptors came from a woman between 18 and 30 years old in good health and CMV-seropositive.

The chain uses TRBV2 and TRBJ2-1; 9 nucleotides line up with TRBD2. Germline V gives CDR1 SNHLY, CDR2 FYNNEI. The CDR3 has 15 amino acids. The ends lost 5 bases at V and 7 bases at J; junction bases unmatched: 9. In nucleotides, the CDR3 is TGTGCCAGCAGTCTGACTTCGAGCGGGAGGAATGAGCAGTTCTTC. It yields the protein CASSLTSSGRNEQFF.

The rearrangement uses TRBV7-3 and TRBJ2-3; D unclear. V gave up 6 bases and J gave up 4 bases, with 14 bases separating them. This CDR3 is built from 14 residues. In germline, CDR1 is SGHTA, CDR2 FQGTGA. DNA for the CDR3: TGTGCCAGCAGTTCACCCCGCGCCCCAGATACGCAGTATTTT. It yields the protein CASSSPRAPDTQYF.